The TCR beta chain under discussion was sequenced for a study of post-analysis software for immune sequencing data. cDNA libraries of TCR beta carried unique molecular identifiers. MiXCR was run by TCRdb on the PCR reads, yielding one entry per CDR3 protein. The table lists about 540,000 distinct CDR3 sequences, 34% of them singletons. With regard to this clonotype: The antigen is unknown.

Regarding the study as a whole: F measure showed strong co-clustering of same-batch samples. The study found TRBV5-6, TRBV5-1 and TRBV20-1 among four to six TRBV segments more frequent in patients than controls. Comparison with controls showed significantly lower normalized Chao1 diversity in multiple sclerosis patients.

The CDR3 has 14 residues. Germline V lookup: CDR1 KGHDR, CDR2 SFDVKD. Trimming shortened V by 5 bases and J by 9 bases, and 18 bases separated the two germline ends. The material sequenced was blood. The chain couples TRBV24-1 to TRBJ2-5, with D perhaps matching TRBD1 or TRBD2 (6 bases each). This TCR came from a girl aged 2 to 17 with multiple sclerosis. The CDR3 DNA reads as TGTGCCACCAGTGGACGGGGGCCCGGAGGGCCCCAGTACTTC. Encoded protein: CATSGRGPGGPQYF.